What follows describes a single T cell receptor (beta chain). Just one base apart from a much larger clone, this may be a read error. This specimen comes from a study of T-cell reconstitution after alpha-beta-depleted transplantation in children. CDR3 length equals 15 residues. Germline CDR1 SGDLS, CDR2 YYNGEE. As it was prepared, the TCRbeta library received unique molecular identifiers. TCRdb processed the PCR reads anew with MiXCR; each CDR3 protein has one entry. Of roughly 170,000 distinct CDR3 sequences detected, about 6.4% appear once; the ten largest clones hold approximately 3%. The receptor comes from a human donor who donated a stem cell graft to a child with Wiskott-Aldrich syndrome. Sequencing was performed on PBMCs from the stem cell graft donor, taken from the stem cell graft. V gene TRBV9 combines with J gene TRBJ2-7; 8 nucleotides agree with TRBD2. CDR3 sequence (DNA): TGTGCCAGCAGCGCAAAAGCGGGAGTTCCCTACGAGCAGTGCTTC. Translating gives CASSAKAGVPYEQCF.